This TCR beta chain was recorded in a study of CD8 T cells in Susac syndrome. Trimming pared 4 bases from V and 2 bases from J, leaving 14 bases between. Looked up from germline, CDR1 is MDHEN and CDR2 is SYDVKM. The CDR3 spans 15 residues. After extraction with the RNeasy kit, 0.5 to 1 ug of the RNA was reverse transcribed using random hexamers. Amplification of TCR beta CDR3 used immunoSEQ multiplex PCR across 54 Vbeta and 13 Jbeta. TCRdb called the immunoSEQ multiplex PCR reads again in MiXCR, with one record for every CDR3 protein. The sample lists 170,000 or so distinct CDR3 sequences, about 93% occurring once. In blood CD8+ and CD4+ T cells, TCR beta underwent sequencing.

The sequence was obtained from a human donor with multiple sclerosis. The sequenced sample consisted of CD4+ T cells from PBMCs. The gene calls are TRBV28 and TRBJ2-5; possibly TRBD2 for D (5 bases). CDR3 region: CASSSRASSQETQYF. The CDR3 DNA sequence: TGTGCCAGCAGTTCCCGAGCTAGCTCTCAAGAGACCCAGTACTTC.